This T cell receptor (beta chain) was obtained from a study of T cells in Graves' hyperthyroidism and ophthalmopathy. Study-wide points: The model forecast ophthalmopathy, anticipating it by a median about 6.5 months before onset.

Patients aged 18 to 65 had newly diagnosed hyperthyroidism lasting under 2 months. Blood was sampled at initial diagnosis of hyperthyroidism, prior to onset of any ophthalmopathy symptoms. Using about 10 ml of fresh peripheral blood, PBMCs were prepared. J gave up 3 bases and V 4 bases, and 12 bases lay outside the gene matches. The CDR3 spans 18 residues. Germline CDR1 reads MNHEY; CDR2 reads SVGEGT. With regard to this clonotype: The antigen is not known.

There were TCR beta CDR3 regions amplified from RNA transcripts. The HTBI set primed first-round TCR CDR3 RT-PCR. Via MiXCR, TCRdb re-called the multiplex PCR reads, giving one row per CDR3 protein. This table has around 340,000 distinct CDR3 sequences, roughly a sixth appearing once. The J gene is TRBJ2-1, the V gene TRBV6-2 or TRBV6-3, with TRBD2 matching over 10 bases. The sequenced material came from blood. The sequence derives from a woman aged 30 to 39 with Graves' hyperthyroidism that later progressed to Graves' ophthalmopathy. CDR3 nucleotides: TGTGCCAGCAGTTCTGTAGAGCGGGGGGGCCTCTACTACAATGAGCAGTTCTTC. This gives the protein CASSSVERGGLYYNEQFF.